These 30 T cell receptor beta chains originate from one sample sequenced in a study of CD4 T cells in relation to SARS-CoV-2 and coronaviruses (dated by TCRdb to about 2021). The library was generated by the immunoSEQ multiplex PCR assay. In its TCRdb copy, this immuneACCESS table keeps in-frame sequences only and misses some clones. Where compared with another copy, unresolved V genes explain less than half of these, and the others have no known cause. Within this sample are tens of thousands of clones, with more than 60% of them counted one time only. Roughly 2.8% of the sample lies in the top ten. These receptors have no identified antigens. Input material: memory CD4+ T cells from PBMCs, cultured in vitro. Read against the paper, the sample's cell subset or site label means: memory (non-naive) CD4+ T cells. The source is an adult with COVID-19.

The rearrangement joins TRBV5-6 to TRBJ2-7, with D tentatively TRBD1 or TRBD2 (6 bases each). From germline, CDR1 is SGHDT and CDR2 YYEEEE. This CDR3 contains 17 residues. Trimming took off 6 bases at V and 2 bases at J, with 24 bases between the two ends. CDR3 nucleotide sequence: TGTGCCAGCACCGTGACGGGGTTCGGGGGCGCGACCTACGAGCAGTACTTC. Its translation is CASTVTGFGGATYEQYF.

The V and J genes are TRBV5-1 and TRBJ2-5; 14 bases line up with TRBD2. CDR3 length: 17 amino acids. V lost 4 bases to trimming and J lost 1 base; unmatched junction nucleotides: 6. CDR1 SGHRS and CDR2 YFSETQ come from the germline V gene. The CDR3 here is CASSPGTSGRLQETQYF. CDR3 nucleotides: TGCGCCAGCAGCCCCGGGACTAGCGGGAGACTCCAAGAGACCCAGTACTTC.

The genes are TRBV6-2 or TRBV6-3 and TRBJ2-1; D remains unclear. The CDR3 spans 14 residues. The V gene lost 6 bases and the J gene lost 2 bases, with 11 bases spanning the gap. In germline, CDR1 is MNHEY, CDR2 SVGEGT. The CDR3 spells CASSWQITYNEQFF. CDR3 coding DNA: TGTGCCAGCAGCTGGCAGATTACCTACAATGAGCAGTTCTTC.

Written as DNA, the CDR3 is TGTGCCAGCAGCAATTCCCGGGACAGGGGGGAGATAGCCTACAATGAGCAGTTCTTC. It specifies CASSNSRDRGEIAYNEQFF. The chain combines TRBV21-1 with TRBJ2-1; TRBD1 is the table's D call and was not checked against the DNA. TRBV21-1 is a pseudogene. The CDR3 is made up of 19 amino acids.

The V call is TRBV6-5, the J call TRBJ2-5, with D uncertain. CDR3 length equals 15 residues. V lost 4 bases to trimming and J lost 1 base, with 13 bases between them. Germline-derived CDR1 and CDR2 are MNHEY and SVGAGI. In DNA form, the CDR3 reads TGTGCCAGCAGTTCCGACGGCCATAGCCAAGAGACCCAGTACTTC. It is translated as CASSSDGHSQETQYF.

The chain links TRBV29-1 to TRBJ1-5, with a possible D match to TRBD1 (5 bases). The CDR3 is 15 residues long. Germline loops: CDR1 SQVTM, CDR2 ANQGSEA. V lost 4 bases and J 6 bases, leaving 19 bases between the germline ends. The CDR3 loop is CSVASPPGLSQPQHF. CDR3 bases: TGCAGCGTTGCCAGCCCTCCGGGACTGTCTCAGCCCCAGCATTTT.

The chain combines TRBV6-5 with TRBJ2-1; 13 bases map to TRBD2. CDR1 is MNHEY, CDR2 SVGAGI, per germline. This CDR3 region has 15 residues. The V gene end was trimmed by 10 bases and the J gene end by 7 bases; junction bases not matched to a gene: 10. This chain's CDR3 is CATSPGLAGRNEQFF. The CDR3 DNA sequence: TGTGCCACTTCTCCGGGACTAGCGGGACGGAATGAGCAGTTCTTC.

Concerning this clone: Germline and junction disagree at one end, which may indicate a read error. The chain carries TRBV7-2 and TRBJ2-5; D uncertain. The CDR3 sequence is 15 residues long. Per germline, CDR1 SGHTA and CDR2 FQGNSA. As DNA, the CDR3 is TGTGCCAGCAGCGTAGGGTTTCGGTCCCAAGGGACCCAGTACTTC. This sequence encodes CASSVGFRSQGTQYF. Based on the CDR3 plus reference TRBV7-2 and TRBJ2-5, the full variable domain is GAGVSQSPSNKVTEKGKDVELRCDPISGHTALYWYRQSLGQGLEFLIYFQGNSAPDKSGLPSDRFSAERTGGSVSTLTIQRTQQEDSAVYLCASSVGFRSQGTQYFGPGTRLLVL.

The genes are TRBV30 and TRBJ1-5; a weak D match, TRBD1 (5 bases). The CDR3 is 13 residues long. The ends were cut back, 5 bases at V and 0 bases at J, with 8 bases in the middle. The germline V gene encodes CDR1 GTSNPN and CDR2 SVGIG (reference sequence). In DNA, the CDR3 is TGTGCCTGGTCACAGGATAGCAATCAGCCCCAGCATTTT. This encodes CAWSQDSNQPQHF.

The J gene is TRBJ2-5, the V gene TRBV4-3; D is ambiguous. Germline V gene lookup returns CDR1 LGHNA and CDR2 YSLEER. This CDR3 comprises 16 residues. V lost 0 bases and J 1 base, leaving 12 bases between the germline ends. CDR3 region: CASSQESNNPQETQYF. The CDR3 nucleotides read TGCGCCAGCAGCCAAGAATCCAACAATCCCCAAGAGACCCAGTACTTC.

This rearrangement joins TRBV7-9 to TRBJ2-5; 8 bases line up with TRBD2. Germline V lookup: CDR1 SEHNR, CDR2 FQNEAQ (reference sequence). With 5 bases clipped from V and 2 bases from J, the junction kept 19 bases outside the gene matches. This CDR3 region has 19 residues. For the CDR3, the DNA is TGTGCCAGCAGCCCCCCCGGAATAGCGGGGTTCCTTCGGCAAGAGACCCAGTACTTC. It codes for CASSPPGIAGFLRQETQYF.

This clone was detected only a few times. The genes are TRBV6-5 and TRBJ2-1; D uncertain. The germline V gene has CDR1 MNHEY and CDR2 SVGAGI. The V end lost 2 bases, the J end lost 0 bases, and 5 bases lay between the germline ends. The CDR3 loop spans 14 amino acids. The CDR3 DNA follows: TGTGCCAGCAGTTACAGAAGCTCCTACAATGAGCAGTTCTTC. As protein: CASSYRSSYNEQFF.

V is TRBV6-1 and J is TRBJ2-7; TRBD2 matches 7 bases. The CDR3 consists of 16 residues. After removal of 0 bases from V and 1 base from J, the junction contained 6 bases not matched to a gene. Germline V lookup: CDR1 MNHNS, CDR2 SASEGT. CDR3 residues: CASSEAPEGGSYEQYF. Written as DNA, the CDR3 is TGTGCCAGCAGTGAAGCGCCAGAGGGAGGGTCCTACGAGCAGTACTTC.

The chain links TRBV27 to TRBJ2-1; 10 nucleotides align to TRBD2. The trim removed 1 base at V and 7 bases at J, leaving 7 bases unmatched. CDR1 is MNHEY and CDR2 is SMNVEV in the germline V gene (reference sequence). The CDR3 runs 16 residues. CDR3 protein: CASSLLASGSRNEQFF. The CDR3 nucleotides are TGTGCCAGCAGTTTATTGGCTAGCGGGAGTAGGAATGAGCAGTTCTTC.

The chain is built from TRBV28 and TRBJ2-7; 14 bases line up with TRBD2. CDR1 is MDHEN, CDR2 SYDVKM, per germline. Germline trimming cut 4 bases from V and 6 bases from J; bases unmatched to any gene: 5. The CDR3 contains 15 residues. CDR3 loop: CASSSGGLAGAEQYF. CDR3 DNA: TGTGCCAGCAGTTCCGGGGGACTAGCGGGAGCCGAGCAGTACTTC.

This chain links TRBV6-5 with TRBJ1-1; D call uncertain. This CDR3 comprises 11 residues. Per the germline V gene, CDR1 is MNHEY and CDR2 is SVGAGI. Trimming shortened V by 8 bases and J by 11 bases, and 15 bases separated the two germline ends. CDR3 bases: TGTGCCAGCGGCAACGGGGTATCCGCTTTCTTT. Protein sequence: CASGNGVSAFF.

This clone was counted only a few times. CDR3: CAISNTDTQYF. CDR3 sequence (DNA): TGTGCCATCAGCAACACAGATACGCAGTATTTT. J is TRBJ2-3 and V is TRBV10-3; D is ambiguous. This CDR3 comprises 11 residues. CDR1 is ENHRY, CDR2 SYGVKD, per germline. Trimming stripped 6 bases from V and 2 bases from J, with 3 bases between.

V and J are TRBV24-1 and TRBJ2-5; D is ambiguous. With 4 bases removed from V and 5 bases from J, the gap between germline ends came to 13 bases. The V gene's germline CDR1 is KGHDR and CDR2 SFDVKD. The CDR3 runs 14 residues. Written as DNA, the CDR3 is TGTGCCACCAGTGACTCCCTCTCATTGGAGACCCAGTACTTC. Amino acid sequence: CATSDSLSLETQYF.

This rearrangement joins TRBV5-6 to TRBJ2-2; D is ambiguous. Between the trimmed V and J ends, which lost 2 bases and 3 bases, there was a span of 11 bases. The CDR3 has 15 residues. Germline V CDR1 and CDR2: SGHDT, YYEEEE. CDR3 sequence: CASSLTYEDTGELFF. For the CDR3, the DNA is TGTGCCAGCAGCTTAACCTATGAAGACACCGGGGAGCTGTTTTTT.

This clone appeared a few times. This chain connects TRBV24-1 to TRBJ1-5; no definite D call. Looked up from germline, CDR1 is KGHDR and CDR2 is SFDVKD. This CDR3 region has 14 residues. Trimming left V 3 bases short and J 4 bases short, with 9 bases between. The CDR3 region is CATSDATDNQPQHF. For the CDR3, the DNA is TGTGCCACCAGTGATGCGACTGATAATCAGCCCCAGCATTTT.

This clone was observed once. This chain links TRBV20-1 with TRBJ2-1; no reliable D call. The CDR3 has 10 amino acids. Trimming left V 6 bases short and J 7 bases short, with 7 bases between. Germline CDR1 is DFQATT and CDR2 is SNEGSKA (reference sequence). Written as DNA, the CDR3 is TGCAGTGCGGGAATGAATGAGCAGTTCTTC. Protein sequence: CSAGMNEQFF.

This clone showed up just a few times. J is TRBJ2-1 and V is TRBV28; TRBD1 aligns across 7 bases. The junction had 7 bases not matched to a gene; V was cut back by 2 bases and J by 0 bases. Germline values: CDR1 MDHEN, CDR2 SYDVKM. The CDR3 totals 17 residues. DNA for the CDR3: TGTGCCAGCAGTTTACTCGGACAGGCGAGCTCCTACAATGAGCAGTTCTTC. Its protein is CASSLLGQASSYNEQFF.

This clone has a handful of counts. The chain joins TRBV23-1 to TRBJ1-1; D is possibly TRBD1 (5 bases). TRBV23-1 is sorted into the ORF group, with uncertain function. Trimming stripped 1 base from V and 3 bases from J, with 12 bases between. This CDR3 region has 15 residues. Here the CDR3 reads CASSQFAGQDTEAFF. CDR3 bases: TGCGCCAGCAGTCAATTCGCAGGGCAGGACACTGAAGCTTTCTTT.

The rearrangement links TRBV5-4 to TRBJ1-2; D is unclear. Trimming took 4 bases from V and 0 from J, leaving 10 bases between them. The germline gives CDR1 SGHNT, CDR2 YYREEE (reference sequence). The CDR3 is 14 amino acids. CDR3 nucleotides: TGTGCCAGCAGCCCGCCCACAGCTAACTATGGCTACACCTTC. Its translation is CASSPPTANYGYTF. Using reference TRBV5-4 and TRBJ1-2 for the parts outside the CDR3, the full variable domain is ETGVTQSPTHLIKTRGQQVTLRCSSQSGHNTVSWYQQALGQGPQFIFQYYREEENGRGNFPPRFSGLQFPNYSSELNVNALELDDSALYLCASSPPTANYGYTFGSGTRLTVV.

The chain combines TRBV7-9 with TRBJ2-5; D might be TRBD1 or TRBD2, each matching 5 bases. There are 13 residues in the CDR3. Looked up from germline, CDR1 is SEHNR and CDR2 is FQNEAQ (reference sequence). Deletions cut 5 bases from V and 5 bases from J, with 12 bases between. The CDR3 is CASSPGRRETQYF. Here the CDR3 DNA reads TGTGCCAGCAGCCCGGGACGGCGGGAGACCCAGTACTTC.

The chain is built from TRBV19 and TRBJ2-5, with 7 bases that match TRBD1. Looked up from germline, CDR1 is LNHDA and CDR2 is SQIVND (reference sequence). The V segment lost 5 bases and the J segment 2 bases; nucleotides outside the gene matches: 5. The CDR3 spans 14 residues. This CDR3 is CASSSGTAQETQYF. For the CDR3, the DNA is TGTGCCAGTAGTTCCGGGACAGCGCAAGAGACCCAGTACTTC.

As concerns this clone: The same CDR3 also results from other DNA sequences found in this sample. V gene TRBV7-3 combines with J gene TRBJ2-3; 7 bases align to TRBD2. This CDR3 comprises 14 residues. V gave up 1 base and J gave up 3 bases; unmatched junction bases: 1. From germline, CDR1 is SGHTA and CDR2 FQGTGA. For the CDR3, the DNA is TGTGCCAGCAGCTTAAGGGGAGGGACAGATACGCAGTATTTT. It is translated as CASSLRGGTDTQYF.

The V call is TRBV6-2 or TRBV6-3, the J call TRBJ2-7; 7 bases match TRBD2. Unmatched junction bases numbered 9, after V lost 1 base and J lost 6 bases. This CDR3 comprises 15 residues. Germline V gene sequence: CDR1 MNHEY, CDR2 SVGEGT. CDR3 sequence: CASSYFGGRSGEQYF. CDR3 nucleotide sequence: TGTGCCAGCAGTTACTTCGGCGGGAGATCCGGCGAGCAGTACTTC.

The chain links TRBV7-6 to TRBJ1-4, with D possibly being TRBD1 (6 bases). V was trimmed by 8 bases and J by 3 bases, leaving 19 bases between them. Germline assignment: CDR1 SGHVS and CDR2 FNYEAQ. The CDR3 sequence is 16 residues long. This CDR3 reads CASAQPYREANEKLFF. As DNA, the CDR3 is TGTGCCAGCGCTCAACCGTACAGGGAAGCTAATGAAAAACTGTTTTTT.

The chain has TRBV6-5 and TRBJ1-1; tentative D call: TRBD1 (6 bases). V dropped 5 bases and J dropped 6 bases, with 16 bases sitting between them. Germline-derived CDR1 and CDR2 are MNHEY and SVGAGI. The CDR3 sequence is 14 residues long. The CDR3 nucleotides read TGTGCCAGCAGTCTGACAGGTCGGATTCCTGAAGCTTTCTTT. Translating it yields CASSLTGRIPEAFF.